Below are 23 T cell receptor beta chains sequenced from a single sample in a study of blood T cells in healthy people across ages. PCR was performed a second time for about 7 to 12 cycles using a sample-barcoded 5' primer and a J-beta primer mix. TCRdb processed the 5' RACE reads anew with MiXCR; each CDR3 protein has one entry. The sample holds approximately 1,000,000 distinct CDR3 sequences; around two fifths are singletons and the top ten take about an eighth. The sequenced material came from blood. The receptors were sampled from a man aged 18 to 29 in good health.

This sequence joins TRBV20-1 and TRBJ1-5, with a possible D match to TRBD1 (5 bases). This CDR3 spans 15 amino acids. Trimming cost V 5 bases and J 2 bases, with 16 bases left between them. Germline values: CDR1 DFQATT, CDR2 SNEGSKA (reference sequence). This CDR3 is CSARRDVGGNQPQHF. The CDR3, as DNA: TGCAGTGCTCGCAGGGACGTAGGTGGCAATCAGCCCCAGCATTTT.

The V and J genes are TRBV27 and TRBJ2-2; 8 bases align to TRBD1. Unmatched junction bases numbered 6, after V lost 5 bases and J lost 4 bases. The germline V gene has CDR1 MNHEY and CDR2 SMNVEV (reference sequence). This CDR3 is 15 amino acids long. CDR3 nucleotide sequence: TGTGCCAGCAGTCCCGGCAGGGGGCTCACCGGGGAGCTGTTTTTT. The encoded protein is CASSPGRGLTGELFF.

The chain couples TRBV4-3 to TRBJ1-1, with D tentatively TRBD1 (5 bases). Germline assignment: CDR1 LGHNA and CDR2 YSLEER. The CDR3 runs 16 residues. V lost 0 bases, J lost 4 bases, and 15 bases lay in between. The CDR3 spells CASSQDPGREGTEAFF. The CDR3, as DNA: TGCGCCAGCAGCCAAGATCCTGGCAGGGAGGGCACTGAAGCTTTCTTT.

The V gene is TRBV10-3, the J gene TRBJ2-1; a weak D match, TRBD1 (6 bases). The V end lost 8 bases, the J end lost 5 bases, and 10 bases lay between the germline ends. Germline CDR1 ENHRY, CDR2 SYGVKD. The CDR3 is 12 residues long. This CDR3 reads CAIYAGDNEQFF. CDR3 coding DNA: TGTGCCATCTACGCAGGGGACAATGAGCAGTTCTTC.

This clonotype was counted once. V usage is TRBV20-1 and J usage is TRBJ1-2, with TRBD1 matching over 8 bases. The CDR3 is 14 residues long. V shed 6 bases and J 3 bases; nucleotides not matched to a gene: 9. The germline CDR1 and CDR2 sequences are DFQATT and SNEGSKA (reference sequence). The CDR3 sequence: CSAESDREDYGYTF. CDR3 nucleotide sequence: TGCAGTGCCGAATCGGACAGGGAGGACTATGGCTACACCTTC.

This clonotype was picked up one time. A read error may explain this, as a much larger clone is one base away. CDR3 amino acids: CACSDSGTVSYEQYF. In DNA, the CDR3 is TGTGCCTGCAGTGATTCCGGGACGGTTTCCTACGAGCAGTACTTC. The J gene is TRBJ2-5, the V gene TRBV6-5; D is perhaps TRBD1 or TRBD2 (5 bases each). The J call is doubtful: the DNA matches TRBJ2-7 better. Per germline, CDR1 MNHEY and CDR2 SVGAGI. This CDR3 spans 15 amino acids.

The rearrangement links TRBV20-1 to TRBJ1-5; no clear D. Trimming stripped 6 bases from V and 4 bases from J, with 13 bases between. Germline CDR1 reads DFQATT; CDR2 reads SNEGSKA (reference sequence). This CDR3 is built from 13 residues. The CDR3 DNA follows: TGCAGTGCCGGAGGGAGCCTAAATCAGCCCCAGCATTTT. It yields the protein CSAGGSLNQPQHF.

The chain carries TRBV19 and TRBJ1-2; D not certain. The germline CDR1 and CDR2 sequences are LNHDA and SQIVND (reference sequence). V was cut by 3 bases and J by 7 bases, with 6 bases left in between. The CDR3 contains 11 residues. The CDR3 loop reads CASSIGSGYTF. The CDR3 DNA is TGTGCCAGTAGTATCGGAAGTGGCTACACCTTC.

The chain joins TRBV3-1 to TRBJ1-4; D is uncertain. Germline CDR1 and CDR2: LGHDT and YNNKEL (reference sequence). V shed 1 base and J shed 4 bases, with 7 bases lying between them. The CDR3 loop spans 14 amino acids. CDR3 region: CASSQGALNEKLFF. CDR3 in DNA: TGTGCCAGCAGCCAAGGGGCCCTTAATGAAAAACTGTTTTTT.

The chain links TRBV2 to TRBJ2-5, with a possible D match to TRBD2 (7 bases). The assigned J gene may be wrong: the sequence end matches TRBJ2-7 better. The germline gives CDR1 SNHLY, CDR2 FYNNEI. CDR3 length: 15 residues. This CDR3 is CASSQDGGQRYEQYF. CDR3 in DNA: TGTGCCAGCAGCCAGGACGGGGGGCAGAGGTACGAGCAGTACTTC.

The CDR3 region has the DNA TGCAGCGTTGATGGGCTAGCGGGGGCCAAACCCCCTAGCACAGATACGCAGTATTTT. This encodes CSVDGLAGAKPPSTDTQYF. The rearrangement links TRBV29-1 to TRBJ2-3, with TRBD2 matching 10 bases. The CDR3 has 19 amino acids. Losses at the gene ends were 3 bases for V and 0 bases for J; bases not matched to a gene: 15. Germline CDR1 and CDR2: SQVTM and ANQGSEA.

This clonotype has only a few counts. The chain joins TRBV28 to TRBJ2-1, with 9 positions matching TRBD1. The CDR3 runs to 14 residues. CDR1 is MDHEN and CDR2 is SYDVKM in the germline V gene. Trimming removed 6 bases from V and 6 bases from J; junction bases left unmatched: 6. The CDR3: CASSGTGYRNEQFF. The CDR3 DNA follows: TGTGCCAGCAGCGGGACAGGGTATCGCAATGAGCAGTTCTTC.

The chain joins TRBV5-6 to TRBJ1-4; no firm D call. This CDR3 region has 13 residues. The germline V gene encodes CDR1 SGHDT and CDR2 YYEEEE. V was clipped by 0 bases and J by 7 bases, with 7 bases between them. The chain's CDR3 is CASSLAGSEKLFF. The CDR3 DNA sequence: TGTGCCAGCAGCTTGGCGGGGAGTGAAAAACTGTTTTTT.

There are a few counts of this clonotype. The CDR3 sequence: CASSYTYQPQHF. The CDR3 coding sequence is TGTGCCAGCAGTTACACCTATCAGCCCCAGCATTTT. The rearrangement uses TRBV6-6 and TRBJ1-5; no clear D gene. Per germline, CDR1 MNHNY and CDR2 SVGAGI (reference sequence). CDR3 length: 12 residues. V was shortened by 2 bases and J by 5 bases, with 4 bases between the two germline ends.

The chain is built from TRBV20-1 and TRBJ2-1, with TRBD1 matching over 8 bases. The CDR3 is 15 residues long. Per the germline V gene, CDR1 is DFQATT and CDR2 is SNEGSKA (reference sequence). V was pared by 3 bases and J by 3 bases, with 7 bases of the junction left unmatched. The CDR3 protein is CSARGGTGDYNEQFF. The CDR3 DNA sequence: TGCAGTGCTAGGGGCGGGACAGGAGACTACAATGAGCAGTTCTTC.

This clonotype showed up just a few times. The junction departs from germline at one end; a sequencing error may be responsible. Here the CDR3 reads CASSATSIRVQEIQYF. Written as DNA, the CDR3 is TGTGCCAGCAGTGCCACCTCCATCCGGGTCCAAGAGATCCAGTACTTC. The V gene is TRBV6-1, the J gene TRBJ2-5, with D unresolved. This CDR3 has 16 residues. Germline values: CDR1 MNHNS, CDR2 SASEGT.

This clonotype was counted only a few times. CDR3 in amino acids: CSAREAGLRVYTF. As DNA, the CDR3 is TGCAGTGCTAGAGAGGCAGGGTTGCGGGTCTACACCTTC. The V gene is TRBV20-1, the J gene TRBJ1-2, with D possibly matching TRBD1 (5 bases). Germline CDR1 reads DFQATT; CDR2 reads SNEGSKA (reference sequence). V shed 0 bases and J shed 10 bases, with 15 bases lying between them. The CDR3 is made up of 13 amino acids.

This clonotype was detected a few times. The gene calls are TRBV29-1 and TRBJ1-2, with a tentative D call TRBD1 (6 bases). This CDR3 comprises 14 residues. The germline CDR1 and CDR2 sequences are SQVTM and ANQGSEA. Trimming took 4 bases from V and 4 from J, leaving 16 bases between them. CDR3 nucleotides: TGCAGCGTTGGAAGAAGGACAGAAAGCTATGGCTACACCTTC. Encoded protein: CSVGRRTESYGYTF. Full variable domain (missing parts from reference TRBV29-1 and TRBJ1-2): SAVISQKPSRDICQRGTSLTIQCQVDSQVTMMFWYRQQPGQSLTLIATANQGSEATYESGFVIDKFPISRPNLTFSTLTVSNMSPEDSSIYLCSVGRRTESYGYTFGSGTRLTVV.

V usage is TRBV12-3 or TRBV12-4 and J usage is TRBJ1-1; D is uncertain. This CDR3 region has 13 residues. Trimming took off 5 bases at V and 5 bases at J, with 12 bases between the two ends. The CDR3 is CASSAFSRTEAFF. In nucleotides, the CDR3 is TGTGCCAGCAGTGCCTTCTCAAGAACTGAAGCTTTCTTT.

This clonotype was counted only a few times. The gene calls are TRBV6-2 or TRBV6-3 and TRBJ2-3; 10 nucleotides agree with TRBD1. Trimming took 5 bases from V and 6 from J; bases not matched to a gene: 5. Germline assignment: CDR1 MNHEY and CDR2 SVGEGT. This CDR3 has 14 residues. Written as DNA, the CDR3 is TGTGCCAGCAGTACGGGACAGGGGATCGATACGCAGTATTTT. Translating gives CASSTGQGIDTQYF.

Only a few counts were recorded for this clonotype. The chain employs TRBV12-3 or TRBV12-4 and TRBJ2-3, with D unclear. This CDR3 has 12 amino acids. V lost 3 bases, J lost 6 bases, and 7 bases lay in between. The CDR3: CASSFIRDTQYF. As DNA, the CDR3 is TGTGCCAGCAGTTTCATAAGGGATACGCAGTATTTT.

The gene calls are TRBV20-1 and TRBJ2-6, with D unresolved. Trimming left V 4 bases short and J 1 base short, with 8 bases between. The germline CDR1 and CDR2 sequences are DFQATT and SNEGSKA (reference sequence). The CDR3 consists of 14 residues. The CDR3 is CSATRYSGANVLTF. The CDR3 nucleotides read TGCAGTGCTACACGGTATTCTGGGGCCAACGTCCTGACTTTC.

This clonotype was seen a handful of times. This sequence joins TRBV9 and TRBJ2-5; D might be TRBD1 (6 bases). The CDR3 totals 13 residues. Trimming removed 3 bases at V and 2 bases at J, with 8 bases between. Germline CDR1 SGDLS, CDR2 YYNGEE. The CDR3 sequence is CASSGTVQETQYF. The CDR3 DNA sequence: TGTGCCAGCAGCGGGACAGTACAAGAGACCCAGTACTTC.